A selection of T cell receptor beta chains follows, all from one sample in a study of CD8+ T cells in alopecia areata. The data were produced by immunoSEQ multiplex PCR, yet TCRdb's version contains in-frame clones alone and is incomplete. Here the sample spans over 100,000 clones, around 50% being singletons. The source was CD8+ T cells sorted from blood, collected at week 24, from a patient treated with tofacitinib. The receptors were gathered from a human donor with alopecia areata. Each CDR3 is given with its conserved first and last residue. D genes are given only for firm matches. The size field is filled for only some rows; it gives once, few, many or a size class.

d_gene | abundance | j_gene | v_gene | len | CDR3aa | CDR3nt
- | - | TRBJ1-1 | TRBV4-1 | 14 | CASSQTGFDTEAFF | TGCGCCAGCAGCCAGACGGGGTTTGACACTGAAGCTTTCTTT
- | - | TRBJ1-2 | TRBV27 | 13 | CASGRLGGYGYTF | TGTGCCAGCGGTAGACTCGGGGGCTATGGCTACACCTTC
TRBD2 | few | TRBJ2-1 | TRBV7-9 | 15 | CASSLTSGLYNEQFF | TGTGCCAGCAGCTTGACTAGCGGGCTCTACAATGAGCAGTTCTTC
- | - | TRBJ1-1 | TRBV6-1 | 15 | CASSPRQVRGPEAFF | TGTGCCAGCAGTCCCCGACAGGTTAGGGGACCTGAAGCTTTCTTT
TRBD2 | few | TRBJ2-5 | TRBV7-9 | 13 | CASSSGLEETQYF | TGTGCCAGCAGCTCCGGACTAGAAGAGACCCAGTACTTC
TRBD2 | - | TRBJ2-5 | TRBV4-1 | 17 | CASSSRLAGGPGETQYF | TGCGCCAGCAGCTCAAGACTAGCGGGGGGGCCCGGAGAGACCCAGTACTTC
- | - | TRBJ1-1 | TRBV13 | 9 | CASSLGALF | TGTGCCAGCAGCTTAGGGGCCCTATTT
TRBD2 | - | TRBJ2-5 | TRBV13 | 16 | CASSLRLAGAEETQYF | TGTGCCAGCAGCTTACGGCTAGCGGGGGCCGAAGAGACCCAGTACTTC
- | - | TRBJ2-7 | TRBV7-9 | 11 | CASSLDGEQYF | TGTGCCAGCAGCTTGGACGGCGAGCAGTACTTC
TRBD1 | - | TRBJ2-6 | TRBV5-1 | 18 | CASSELPGQISGANVLTF | TGCGCCAGCAGCGAACTCCCGGGACAGATCTCTGGGGCCAACGTCCTGACTTTC
- | - | TRBJ1-4 | TRBV9 | 13 | CASSEGGREKLFF | TGTGCCAGCAGCGAGGGCGGCCGTGAAAAACTGTTTTTT
- | - | TRBJ2-6 | TRBV27 | 13 | CASSGLGANVLTF | TGTGCCAGCAGTGGCCTTGGGGCCAACGTCCTGACTTTC
TRBD1 | once | TRBJ1-2 | TRBV23-1 | 16 | CASSPWDRGINYGYTF | TGCGCCAGCAGTCCTTGGGACAGGGGCATTAACTATGGCTACACCTTC
TRBD2 | - | TRBJ2-5 | TRBV7-8 | 19 | CASSLAVLAGGNLQETQYF | TGTGCCAGCAGCTTAGCGGTACTAGCGGGGGGCAACCTACAAGAGACCCAGTACTTC
- | - | TRBJ2-7 | TRBV12-5 | 14 | CASGSRARLGEQYF | TGTGCTAGTGGTTCGCGGGCCCGCTTGGGCGAGCAGTACTTC
- | - | TRBJ1-2 | TRBV27 | 15 | CASNVWGWLQDGYTF | TGTGCCAGCAATGTATGGGGATGGCTCCAAGATGGCTACACCTTC
- | - | TRBJ2-3 | TRBV4-3 | 17 | CASSHPQQVGETDTQYF | TGCGCCAGCAGCCACCCCCAGCAGGTTGGTGAGACAGATACGCAGTATTTT
- | few | TRBJ2-5 | TRBV6-6 | 13 | CASSAGRQETQYF | TGTGCCAGCAGCGCGGGACGGCAAGAGACCCAGTACTTC
- | - | TRBJ2-1 | TRBV27 | 15 | CASSTTGGGKNEQFF | TGTGCCAGCAGTACGACAGGTGGGGGGAAAAATGAGCAGTTCTTC
TRBD1 | once | TRBJ2-2 | TRBV6-1 | 15 | CASSEVLQGAGELFF | TGTGCCAGCAGTGAAGTCCTACAGGGGGCCGGGGAGCTGTTTTTT
- | - | TRBJ2-3 | TRBV19 | 16 | CASSTDGGPSTDTQYF | TGTGCCAGTAGTACCGACGGGGGGCCAAGCACAGATACGCAGTATTTT
- | - | TRBJ2-7 | TRBV30 | 11 | CAWSAGVEQYF | TGTGCCTGGAGCGCAGGGGTCGAGCAGTACTTC
- | - | TRBJ2-7 | TRBV6-5 | 13 | CASSPLTFSEQYF | TGTGCCAGCAGCCCTCTAACTTTCTCCGAGCAGTACTTC
TRBD1 | - | TRBJ1-6 | TRBV19 | 14 | CASSGDRGISPLHF | TGTGCCAGTAGTGGGGACAGGGGGATTTCACCCCTCCACTTT
TRBD2 | - | TRBJ2-5 | TRBV13 | 15 | CASSFGLALQETQYF | TGTGCCAGCAGCTTCGGACTAGCGTTACAAGAGACCCAGTACTTC